One sample yielded the 9 T cell receptor beta chains listed below, sequenced in a study of T cell responses to AZD1222 COVID-19 vaccine. Only in-frame clones appear in the TCRdb table, and some are missing; sequencing was by immunoSEQ multiplex PCR. The table lists roughly 150,000 clones, 70% to 90% of them singletons. The source material was peripheral blood, sampled on day 0 of AZD1222 vaccination. These receptors originate from an adult in good health.

The chain employs TRBV5-4 and TRBJ1-1, with 8 positions matching TRBD1. V shed 1 base, J shed 3 bases, and the junction held 11 bases outside the gene matches. This CDR3 has 17 amino acids. Germline V gene data show CDR1 as SGHNT and CDR2 as YYREEE (reference sequence). CDR3 loop: CASSLFGQGGAHTEAFF. The DNA of the CDR3 is TGTGCCAGCAGCTTGTTCGGACAGGGAGGAGCACACACTGAAGCTTTCTTT.

V gene TRBV7-2 combines with J gene TRBJ1-5; no clear D gene. The CDR3 extends over 16 amino acids. Trimming left V 1 base short and J 2 bases short, with 12 bases between. Germline V gives CDR1 SGHTA, CDR2 FQGNSA. Written as DNA, the CDR3 is TGTGCCAGCAGCTTAGGGGAGTTTTTGGGCAATCAGCCCCAGCATTTT. Encoded protein: CASSLGEFLGNQPQHF.

The chain has TRBV27 and TRBJ2-2, with 14 bases aligning to TRBD2. The germline V gene encodes CDR1 MNHEY and CDR2 SMNVEV (reference sequence). The V and J ends lost 5 bases and 4 bases, in that order; junction bases with no gene match: 12. The CDR3 length is 19 residues. The CDR3 nucleotides read TGTGCCAGCAGTCCTCTGGGACTAGCGGGAGTCGGGGGCACCGGGGAGCTGTTTTTT. Translated, it gives CASSPLGLAGVGGTGELFF.

V and J are TRBV7-3 and TRBJ1-1; a possible D gene is TRBD1 (5 bases). This CDR3 region has 15 residues. The V gene's germline CDR1 is SGHTA and CDR2 FQGTGA. Trimming shortened V by 5 bases and J by 1 base, and 14 bases separated the two germline ends. The CDR3: CASSPGQGGNTEAFF. The CDR3 DNA follows: TGTGCCAGCAGCCCAGGGCAGGGAGGGAACACTGAAGCTTTCTTT.

The chain has TRBV6-2 or TRBV6-3 and TRBJ1-2; D is possibly TRBD1 (5 bases). CDR1 and CDR2 from the germline V gene are MNHEY and SVGEGT. Between the trimmed V and J ends, which lost 2 bases and 5 bases, there was a span of 12 bases. This CDR3 region has 14 residues. CDR3 sequence (DNA): TGTGCCAGCAGTTACCTCCAGGCAGGGTATGGCTACACCTTC. Its protein is CASSYLQAGYGYTF.

The rearrangement uses TRBV5-8 and TRBJ2-5; TRBD2 matches at 13 bases. The V gene end was trimmed by 4 bases and the J gene end by 5 bases; junction bases not matched to a gene: 8. The CDR3 spans 16 residues. CDR1 is SGHTS and CDR2 is YDEGEE in the germline V gene. The CDR3 protein is CASSPGTSGTSETQYF. As DNA, the CDR3 is TGTGCCAGCAGCCCGGGGACTAGCGGGACTTCTGAGACCCAGTACTTC.

V usage is TRBV5-4 and J usage is TRBJ1-2; D is undetermined. Germline-derived CDR1 and CDR2 are SGHNT and YYREEE (reference sequence). The CDR3 spans 15 residues. The V and J ends lost 3 bases and 5 bases respectively, with 17 bases between them. DNA of the CDR3: TGTGCCAGCAGCTCCCCAGGCTCACAGATTTATGGCTACACCTTC. It specifies CASSSPGSQIYGYTF.

In its sample, this clone was seen a few times. V is TRBV6-5 and J is TRBJ2-7, with TRBD1 matching 7 bases. The V and J ends lost 7 bases and 5 bases, in that order; junction bases with no gene match: 5. This CDR3 has 12 amino acids. Germline V gene lookup returns CDR1 MNHEY and CDR2 SVGAGI. The CDR3 DNA reads as TGTGCCAGCACCTCGACAGGGAACGAGCAGTACTTC. This encodes CASTSTGNEQYF.

CDR3 sequence: CAWKTGGGYNEQFF. CDR3 coding DNA: TGTGCCTGGAAGACAGGGGGCGGATACAATGAGCAGTTCTTC. The chain combines TRBV30 with TRBJ2-1, with 10 nucleotides matching TRBD1. V lost 4 bases, J lost 4 bases, and 4 bases stayed unmatched. Germline V lookup: CDR1 GTSNPN, CDR2 SVGIG (reference sequence). The CDR3 covers 14 residues.